This is a list of T cell receptor beta chains from one sample in a study of Ad26.COV2.S vaccination and SARS-CoV-2 variants. Using immunoSEQ multiplex PCR, the repertoire was profiled, and TCRdb retains in-frame clones only, with some absent. In the table there are under 550,000 clones, 88% of which are singletons. The sequencing used peripheral blood, collected in a trial of Ad26.COV2.S vaccine versus placebo. The origin of the receptors is a person aged 18-65 years who received the Ad26.COV2.S COVID-19 vaccine or a placebo. CDR3s include the opening cysteine and the closing phenylalanine or tryptophan. The D gene is left open where the match is weak. Expanded clones are given a class, and other clones once, few, many or no size at all.

CDR3 length	V gene	clone size	D gene	J gene	CDR3 protein	CDR3 DNA
11	TRBV30	.	.	TRBJ1-6	CAWSRDSPLHF	TGTGCCTGGAGCCGGGACTCACCCCTCCACTTT
16	TRBV5-1	.	TRBD2	TRBJ2-3	CASSLTSGGDTDTQYF	TGCGCCAGCAGCTTAACTAGCGGGGGGGATACAGATACGCAGTATTTT
13	TRBV28	once	.	TRBJ1-1	CASSLSRNTEAFF	TGTGCCAGCAGTTTATCCAGGAACACTGAAGCTTTCTTT
11	TRBV29-1	.	.	TRBJ2-2	CSVLDGGELFF	TGCAGCGTGTTGGATGGCGGGGAGCTGTTTTTT
16	TRBV27	.	TRBD2	TRBJ2-3	CASSSLFAGGEDTQYF	TGTGCCAGCAGTTCCCTTTTCGCGGGGGGGGAAGATACGCAGTATTTT
16	TRBV9	few	.	TRBJ2-7	CASSVSGRQGSYEQYF	TGTGCCAGCAGCGTCTCTGGGCGGCAGGGGTCCTACGAGCAGTACTTC
13	TRBV30	.	TRBD1	TRBJ1-5	CAWSTAGTGPQHF	TGTGCCTGGAGTACGGCAGGGACAGGGCCCCAGCATTTT
15	TRBV5-1	.	.	TRBJ1-6	CASSLRGGLDSPLHF	TGCGCCAGCAGCTTGCGCGGGGGCCTAGATTCACCCCTCCACTTT
14	TRBV7-3	.	TRBD1	TRBJ2-1	CASSLIGQGDEQFF	TGTGCCAGCAGCTTAATCGGACAGGGTGATGAGCAGTTCTTC
16	TRBV28	.	.	TRBJ2-1	CASSLMGQGSYNEQFF	TGTGCCAGCAGTCTAATGGGGCAGGGCTCCTACAATGAGCAGTTCTTC
11	TRBV19	.	.	TRBJ2-7	CAAGRPREQYF	TGTGCCGCTGGCCGGCCTCGTGAGCAGTACTTC
11	TRBV29-1	.	.	TRBJ2-3	CSVVQTDTQYF	TGCAGCGTTGTGCAGACAGATACGCAGTATTTT
12	TRBV28	.	.	TRBJ2-3	CASSFAGNTQYF	TGTGCCAGCAGTTTCGCGGGGAATACGCAGTATTTT
14	TRBV5-6	.	.	TRBJ2-5	CASSSTGAQETQYF	TGTGCCAGCAGCTCGACAGGAGCCCAAGAGACCCAGTACTTC
16	TRBV4-2	.	TRBD1	TRBJ1-4	CASSQPGGRTNEKLFF	TGTGCCAGCAGCCAACCAGGGGGCCGTACTAATGAAAAACTGTTTTTT
16	TRBV9	.	TRBD2	TRBJ2-3	CASSSYLAGGLDTQYF	TGTGCCAGCAGCTCCTATCTGGCGGGGGGGCTAGATACGCAGTATTTT
14	TRBV27	.	.	TRBJ1-5	CATAKQGRVQPQHF	TGTGCCACCGCGAAACAGGGAAGGGTTCAGCCCCAGCATTTT
11	TRBV20-1	.	.	TRBJ1-1	CSARQPGGAFF	TGCAGTGCCAGACAGCCAGGTGGAGCTTTCTTT
17	TRBV19	.	TRBD1	TRBJ2-6	CASTTGTGGGGANVLTF	TGTGCCAGTACCACCGGGACAGGGGGTGGTGGGGCCAACGTCCTGACTTTC
12	TRBV29-1	.	.	TRBJ2-1	CSVAPYPNEQFF	TGCAGCGTTGCACCATACCCGAATGAGCAGTTCTTC
22	TRBV27	.	TRBD2	TRBJ2-1	CASSKPPLRGLAGGSGYNEQFF	TGTGCCAGCAGTAAACCCCCGCTCAGGGGACTAGCGGGGGGGTCGGGCTACAATGAGCAGTTCTTC
17	TRBV19	.	.	TRBJ1-1	CASSMGQGPPLNTEAFF	TGTGCCAGTAGTATGGGCCAGGGGCCTCCACTGAACACTGAAGCTTTCTTT
15	TRBV14	.	.	TRBJ2-3	CASSPRAASTDTQYF	TGTGCCAGCAGCCCACGAGCGGCTAGCACAGATACGCAGTATTTT
15	TRBV28	few	TRBD1	TRBJ2-2	CASSFWDTGAGELFF	TGTGCCAGCAGTTTCTGGGATACAGGGGCCGGGGAGCTGTTTTTT